The clone carrying this T cell receptor (beta chain) was seen at least ten times. Its antigen is not identified. Unique molecular identifiers featured in how the TCRbeta library was prepared. Using its own MiXCR run on the PCR reads, TCRdb lists one record per CDR3 protein. The sample carries some 190,000 distinct CDR3 sequences, around 10% recorded once. The entry originates in a study of T-cell reconstitution after alpha-beta-depleted transplantation in children. Study observations and caveats: Some patients showed high day-60 TCRbeta diversity, which derived from surviving recipient T cells and thymic progenitors. By about two months after transplant, alpha-beta T cells reportedly arose from several hundred graft clones that had expanded. When one year had passed after transplant, most T-cell counts and diversity came from newly produced T cells.

This CDR3 has 11 amino acids. V lost 7 bases and J lost 3, with 4 bases in between. The chain combines TRBV12-3 or TRBV12-4 with TRBJ1-3; D ambiguous. The specimen was PBMCs, collected before TCRalphabeta/CD19-depleted stem cell transplant. This receptor was obtained from a boy between 2 and 10 years old with acute myeloid leukemia, due to receive a stem cell transplant. The CDR3 region is CASIHGNTIYF. CDR3 nucleotide sequence: TGTGCCAGCATTCATGGAAACACCATATATTTT.